Reported below is one TCR beta chain. Its antigen is unidentified. Looked up from germline, CDR1 is SGHRS and CDR2 is YFSETQ. The V gene lost 0 bases and the J gene lost 8 bases, with 10 bases spanning the gap. The CDR3 runs to 13 residues. CDR3 regions of TCR beta were amplified from RNA transcripts. An opening RT-PCR round employed HTBI primers and preceded a second-round multiplex PCR. TCRdb analysed the multiplex PCR reads with MiXCR anew, one entry per CDR3 protein. The sample records about 590,000 distinct CDR3 sequences, 35% to 45% being singletons. This specimen belongs to a study of Graves' ophthalmopathy and Graves' hyperthyroidism. Study findings and constraints: Cross-validated, the 13-signature model showed 87.88%/81.08% sensitivity/specificity, and 80%/75% in the test set. The model achieved roughly 69% sensitivity and over 72% specificity for ophthalmopathy progression.

This sequence originates from an adult man with Graves' hyperthyroidism. Source material: peripheral blood or thyroid tissue (not recorded which). V gene TRBV5-1 combines with J gene TRBJ2-3; D is uncertain. For the CDR3, the DNA is TGCGCCAGCAGCTTGGCCGAAAGGGTTACGCAGTATTTT. It encodes CASSLAERVTQYF.